Each of the 2 T cell receptor beta chains below was sequenced from the same sample in a study of blood T cell repertoires in COVID-19. Assay used: immunoSEQ multiplex PCR; TCRdb lists only in-frame clones, some missing. The table shows roughly 350,000 clones, with less than 85% occurring only once. The sequenced material came from peripheral blood. The receptors were sampled from a woman between 18 and 29 years old with acute or convalescent COVID-19.

This clone occurred once. This chain joins TRBV6-1 and TRBJ2-7, with D possibly TRBD2 on 7 matching bases. Trimming shortened V by 3 bases and J by 8 bases, and 14 bases separated the two germline ends. CDR3 length equals 13 residues. Per the germline V gene, CDR1 is MNHNS and CDR2 is SASEGT. The CDR3 region has the DNA TGTGCCAGCAGTGACGTGGGGGGGCTTCAGCAGTACTTC. It codes for CASSDVGGLQQYF.

J is TRBJ1-2 and V is TRBV5-1; 7 nucleotides match TRBD1. The CDR3 runs 14 residues. The germline V gene has CDR1 SGHRS and CDR2 YFSETQ. Trimming at V came to 4 bases and at J to 3 bases, leaving 6 bases not matched to a gene. CDR3 in DNA: TGCGCCAGCAGCGCCTCAGGGGGATACTATGGCTACACCTTC. This encodes CASSASGGYYGYTF.